This is a list of T cell receptor beta chains from one sample in a study. TCRdb used MiXCR to reprocess the 5' RACE reads, holding one entry per CDR3 protein. The repertoire has tens of thousands of distinct CDR3 sequences, 30% of them found once; the top ten carry just over 4%. Specimen: tumor-infiltrating memory CD4+ T cells sorted from the breast tumor. These receptors originate from a female donor with breast cancer. The CDR3 runs from the conserved cysteine through the conserved F or W. Each record gives: clone size, D gene, V gene, J gene, CDR3 DNA, CDR3 protein. D genes are given only for firm matches. Expanded clones are given a class, and other clones once, few, many or no size at all.

many,NA,TRBV18,TRBJ2-7,TGTGCCAGCTCACCATGGGCTAAGACAGAATACTACGAGCAGTACTTC,CASSPWAKTEYYEQYF
few,NA,TRBV4-2,TRBJ2-5,TGTGCCAGCAGCCAAGATTGGGGGCAGCAAGAGACCCAGTACTTC,CASSQDWGQQETQYF
NA,NA,TRBV5-4,TRBJ2-1,TGTGCCAGCAGCAAGGACTCTTACAATGAGCAGTTCTTC,CASSKDSYNEQFF
once,NA,TRBV9,TRBJ1-1,TGTGCCAGCAGCGTCAACGCACTCACTCCCCCGATGAACACTGAAGCTTTCTTT,CASSVNALTPPMNTEAFF
NA,TRBD1,TRBV20-1,TRBJ1-2,TGCAGTACTAGAGCCGGAGGGGGCCCGGGATATGGCTACACCTTC,CSTRAGGGPGYGYTF
few,NA,TRBV7-2,TRBJ1-2,TGTGCCAGCAGCATACCAGGGGCCCCCTATGACTACACCTTC,CASSIPGAPYDYTF
NA,TRBD2,TRBV7-3,TRBJ2-1,TGTGCCAGCAGCAAGGGACTAGCGGAGCACAATGAGCAGTTCTTC,CASSKGLAEHNEQFF
NA,NA,TRBV12-3/TRBV12-4,TRBJ2-1,TGTGCCAGCAGTTTCGTGGGGAGCTCCTACAATGAGCAGTTCTTC,CASSFVGSSYNEQFF
NA,TRBD1,TRBV20-1,TRBJ2-2,TGCAGTGCTAATATGGGACAGGACACCGGGGAGCTGTTTTTT,CSANMGQDTGELFF
few,NA,TRBV21-1,TRBJ1-1,TGTGCCAGCAGCAAGGAGCCCGGGACAGGGGGCACTGAAGCTTTCTTT,CASSKEPGTGGTEAFF
NA,NA,TRBV7-9,TRBJ1-3,TGTGCCAGCAGCTTATGGGGGCCCAGCTCTGGAAACACCATATATTTT,CASSLWGPSSGNTIYF
NA,NA,TRBV9,TRBJ2-1,TGTGCCAGCAGCACGCGAGGGGAGATTGATGAGCAGTTCTTC,CASSTRGEIDEQFF
NA,TRBD1,TRBV5-1,TRBJ2-7,TGCGCCAGCAGCTTGGCTCAAAGGGGGACAGGGCGGTACGAGCAGTACTTC,CASSLAQRGTGRYEQYF
many,TRBD1,TRBV12-3/TRBV12-4,TRBJ1-2,TGTGCCAGCAGTGCAGGGGGAAGCTATGGCTACACCTTC,CASSAGGSYGYTF
NA,NA,TRBV4-3,TRBJ1-1,TGCGCCAGCAGCCAATCGAGGATTTACACTGAAGCTTTCTTT,CASSQSRIYTEAFF
many,NA,TRBV5-6,TRBJ2-3,TGTGCCAGCAGCCCCGATGGGTCGGGGCAGGGTCCGCAGTATTTT,CASSPDGSGQGPQYF
many,TRBD1,TRBV5-6,TRBJ2-3,TGTGCCAGCAGCTGGTACAGGGGACCAGATACGCAGTATTTT,CASSWYRGPDTQYF
few,TRBD1,TRBV6-6,TRBJ1-2,TGTGCCAGCAGCTCACAGGGGTTCGGCTATGGCTACACCTTC,CASSSQGFGYGYTF